Shown below are 31 T cell receptor beta chains from a single sample sequenced in a study of blood T cell repertoires in COVID-19. The repertoire was sequenced with immunoSEQ multiplex PCR; TCRdb's copy has only in-frame clones and lacks some. The sample has around 67,000 clones; 80% to 90% are singletons. The source material was peripheral blood. The receptors originated from a human donor in a cohort sampled during active COVID-19.

The rearrangement links TRBV5-5 to TRBJ2-5; 7 bases fit TRBD1. The CDR3 sequence is 16 residues long. V lost 4 bases, J lost 1 base, and 10 bases stayed unmatched. CDR1 SGHKS and CDR2 YYEKEE come from the germline V gene (reference sequence). The CDR3 loop reads CASSPRQGRAQETQYF. In nucleotides, the CDR3 is TGTGCCAGCAGCCCGCGACAGGGTCGGGCCCAAGAGACCCAGTACTTC.

This clone was seen a single time. The V gene is TRBV7-9, the J gene TRBJ1-1; D may be TRBD1 (6 bases). The length of the CDR3 is 14 residues. The germline CDR1 and CDR2 sequences are SEHNR and FQNEAQ (reference sequence). The V gene lost 7 bases and the J gene lost 4 bases, with 16 bases spanning the gap. The CDR3 reads CASIDKPGATEAFF. The CDR3 DNA reads as TGTGCCAGCATTGACAAACCAGGGGCCACTGAAGCTTTCTTT. The full variable domain, with the rest looked up from reference TRBV7-9 and TRBJ1-1, is DTGVSQNPRHKITKRGQNVTFRCDPISEHNRLYWYRQTLGQGPEFLTYFQNEAQLEKSRLLSDRFSAERPKGSFSTLEIQRTEQGDSAMYLCASIDKPGATEAFFGQGTRLTVV.

The V gene is TRBV7-9, the J gene TRBJ2-7, with 8 bases identical to TRBD1. This CDR3 is built from 14 residues. After removal of 5 bases from V and 2 bases from J, the junction contained 5 bases not matched to a gene. Germline V gives CDR1 SEHNR, CDR2 FQNEAQ (reference sequence). CDR3 region: CASSDRDRPYEQYF. The CDR3 DNA sequence: TGTGCCAGCAGCGACCGGGACAGGCCCTACGAGCAGTACTTC.

In its sample, this clone was seen once. The rearrangement links TRBV28 to TRBJ2-7; tentative D call: TRBD2 (5 bases). V gave up 5 bases and J gave up 4 bases, with 12 bases separating them. CDR3 size: 13 residues. Looked up from germline, CDR1 is MDHEN and CDR2 is SYDVKM. The CDR3 DNA follows: TGTGCCAGCAGTGCCACTAGTACTTACGAGCAGTACTTC. This codes for CASSATSTYEQYF.

This sequence joins TRBV12-3 or TRBV12-4 and TRBJ2-7; D possibly corresponds to TRBD1 (6 bases). Trimming stripped 6 bases from V and 6 bases from J, with 15 bases between. This CDR3 contains 13 residues. The CDR3 here is CASSRTHRAEQYF. In nucleotides, the CDR3 is TGTGCCAGCAGCCGTACCCACAGGGCCGAGCAGTACTTC.

The J gene is TRBJ1-5, the V gene TRBV27; TRBD1 matches 9 bases. After removal of 3 bases from V and 4 bases from J, the junction contained 4 bases not matched to a gene. CDR1 and CDR2 from the germline V gene are MNHEY and SMNVEV (reference sequence). The CDR3 length is 15 residues. The CDR3 sequence is CASSFTGTGNQPQHF. In nucleotides, the CDR3 is TGTGCCAGCAGTTTCACCGGGACAGGGAATCAGCCCCAGCATTTT.

This rearrangement joins TRBV30 to TRBJ1-1, with D uncertain. Per germline, CDR1 GTSNPN and CDR2 SVGIG (reference sequence). The CDR3 spans 14 residues. Trimming removed 3 bases from V and 1 base from J, with 12 bases in between. The CDR3 here is CAWSAGSWNTEAFF. CDR3 coding DNA: TGTGCCTGGAGCGCGGGTTCCTGGAACACTGAAGCTTTCTTT.

V is TRBV18 and J is TRBJ2-5; 8 bases fit TRBD1. The CDR3 runs to 15 residues. J lost 4 bases, V lost 2 bases, and 6 bases had no gene match. CDR1 is KGHSH and CDR2 is LQKENI in the germline V gene. The CDR3 is CASSPGQGNVETQYF. Here the CDR3 DNA reads TGTGCCAGCTCACCAGGACAGGGCAATGTAGAGACCCAGTACTTC.

This rearrangement joins TRBV2 to TRBJ1-6, with 9 bases identical to TRBD1. Germline V gene lookup returns CDR1 SNHLY and CDR2 FYNNEI. V shed 6 bases, J shed 9 bases, and the junction held 9 bases outside the gene matches. This CDR3 spans 15 amino acids. DNA for the CDR3: TGTGCCAGCAGCCGGGGACAGGGAGGAGGTTCACCCCTCCACTTT. This sequence encodes CASSRGQGGGSPLHF.

The chain employs TRBV6-5 and TRBJ2-7; D is unclear. CDR3 length equals 12 residues. The germline V gene encodes CDR1 MNHEY and CDR2 SVGAGI. Trimming pared 4 bases from V and 2 bases from J, leaving 6 bases between. CDR3 region: CASSSEPYEQYF. CDR3 DNA: TGTGCCAGCAGTTCCGAGCCCTACGAGCAGTACTTC.

The V gene is TRBV5-5, the J gene TRBJ2-7; a possible D gene is TRBD2 (5 bases). CDR1 and CDR2 from the germline V gene are SGHKS and YYEKEE (reference sequence). V was trimmed by 4 bases and J by 2 bases, leaving 13 bases between them. This CDR3 comprises 14 residues. The CDR3 sequence is CASSPGSLTYEQYF. The CDR3 nucleotides read TGTGCCAGCAGCCCGGGATCATTAACCTACGAGCAGTACTTC. Filled out from reference TRBV5-5 and TRBJ2-7, the complete variable domain reads DAGVTQSPTHLIKTRGQQVTLRCSPISGHKSVSWYQQVLGQGPQFIFQYYEKEERGRGNFPDRFSARQFPNYSSELNVNALLLGDSALYLCASSPGSLTYEQYFGPGTRLTVT.

V gene TRBV6-2 or TRBV6-3 combines with J gene TRBJ2-1; 14 bases match TRBD2. The CDR3 runs 16 residues. In germline, CDR1 is MNHEY, CDR2 SVGEGT. V shed 5 bases and J 7 bases; nucleotides not matched to a gene: 7. The CDR3 region is CASSQTSGRAGNEQFF. The CDR3 region has the DNA TGTGCCAGCAGTCAGACTAGCGGGAGGGCCGGGAATGAGCAGTTCTTC.

The V call is TRBV19, the J call TRBJ1-1; 7 bases line up with TRBD1. Germline trimming cut 5 bases from V and 1 base from J; bases unmatched to any gene: 7. This CDR3 comprises 15 residues. Germline V gene sequence: CDR1 LNHDA, CDR2 SQIVND (reference sequence). The CDR3 loop reads CASSPGAGGNTEAFF. The CDR3 nucleotides read TGTGCCAGTAGTCCTGGGGCAGGGGGGAACACTGAAGCTTTCTTT.

The chain joins TRBV6-5 to TRBJ2-1, with TRBD1 as a possible D gene (6 bases). Germline V gene data show CDR1 as MNHEY and CDR2 as SVGAGI. The CDR3 contains 14 residues. Trimming removed 4 bases at V and 9 bases at J, with 16 bases between. Here the CDR3 reads CASSSRWRQAEQFF. CDR3 sequence (DNA): TGTGCCAGCAGTTCCCGCTGGCGACAGGCTGAGCAGTTCTTC.

This sequence joins TRBV24-1 and TRBJ2-7, with a weak D call TRBD1 (5 bases). This CDR3 spans 13 amino acids. Looked up from germline, CDR1 is KGHDR and CDR2 is SFDVKD. Between the trimmed V and J ends, which lost 3 bases and 4 bases, there was a span of 9 bases. CDR3 in amino acids: CATSDPQGYEQYF. For the CDR3, the DNA is TGTGCCACCAGTGATCCCCAGGGTTACGAGCAGTACTTC.

The chain combines TRBV4-3 with TRBJ1-4, with a possible D match to TRBD1 (6 bases). Trimming left V 0 bases short and J 8 bases short, with 7 bases between. The length of the CDR3 is 13 residues. CDR1 and CDR2 (germline): LGHNA, YSLEER. The CDR3 sequence: CASSQDRGEKLFF. The CDR3, as DNA: TGCGCCAGCAGCCAAGATAGGGGGGAAAAACTGTTTTTT.

The V and J genes are TRBV28 and TRBJ2-7, with TRBD2 matching over 9 bases. Trimming took 9 bases from V and 5 from J; bases not matched to a gene: 5. CDR1 is MDHEN, CDR2 SYDVKM, per germline. The CDR3 runs to 12 residues. DNA for the CDR3: TGTGCCAGTGCTAGCGGGGCCAACGAGCAGTACTTC. This encodes CASASGANEQYF.

The V gene is TRBV2, the J gene TRBJ2-5; possibly TRBD2 for D (7 bases). CDR1 is SNHLY and CDR2 is FYNNEI in the germline V gene. The CDR3 is made up of 12 amino acids. V was clipped by 7 bases and J by 12 bases, with 18 bases between them. The CDR3 is CASKREGRGEYF. CDR3 bases: TGTGCCAGCAAGAGGGAAGGGAGGGGGGAGTACTTC.

This chain joins TRBV24-1 and TRBJ2-3; TRBD2 matches 10 bases. Germline V lookup: CDR1 KGHDR, CDR2 SFDVKD. The CDR3 runs to 14 residues. V lost 4 bases to trimming and J lost 4 bases; unmatched junction nucleotides: 1. CDR3 loop: CATSEAGGADTQYF. The DNA for the CDR3 is TGTGCCACCAGTGAAGCGGGAGGGGCAGATACGCAGTATTTT.

The chain employs TRBV28 and TRBJ2-7, with a possible D match to TRBD1 (6 bases). Trimming pared 4 bases from V and 1 base from J, leaving 14 bases between. The CDR3 runs 15 residues. Germline values: CDR1 MDHEN, CDR2 SYDVKM. This CDR3 is CASSWDAGVSYEQYF. For the CDR3, the DNA is TGTGCCAGCAGTTGGGACGCAGGGGTTTCCTACGAGCAGTACTTC.

This clone came up many times. V is TRBV21-1 and J is TRBJ2-7; TRBD1, the table's D call, lacks a check against the DNA. TRBV21-1 is described as a pseudogene. The CDR3 is 14 amino acids. The CDR3 DNA sequence: TGTGCCAGCAGACGACAGGGGACCTCCTACGAGCAGTACTTC. Its translation is CASRRQGTSYEQYF.

The gene calls are TRBV5-1 and TRBJ2-5; 11 bases fit TRBD2. V shed 5 bases, J shed 3 bases, and the junction held 6 bases outside the gene matches. Looked up from germline, CDR1 is SGHRS and CDR2 is YFSETQ. CDR3 length: 15 residues. The CDR3 loop is CASRTGLAVEETQYF. The CDR3 region has the DNA TGCGCCAGCAGAACGGGACTAGCGGTTGAAGAGACCCAGTACTTC.

V usage is TRBV2 and J usage is TRBJ2-2; 12 nucleotides line up with TRBD2. This CDR3 is 16 amino acids long. J was trimmed by 8 bases and V by 5 bases; bases with no gene match: 9. Germline lookup yields CDR1 SNHLY and CDR2 FYNNEI. CDR3 DNA: TGTGCCAGCAGTCCTCGGACTAGCGGGAATTTTGGGGAGCTGTTTTTT. Amino acids: CASSPRTSGNFGELFF.

The gene calls are TRBV28 and TRBJ1-1, with D possibly TRBD1 on 5 matching bases. Germline V gives CDR1 MDHEN, CDR2 SYDVKM. Trimming stripped 2 bases from V and 3 bases from J, with 22 bases between. The length of the CDR3 is 18 residues. The chain's CDR3 is CASSLLDLRQGIHTEAFF. The CDR3 DNA follows: TGTGCCAGCAGTTTACTGGATCTTCGGCAGGGCATCCACACTGAAGCTTTCTTT.

The genes are TRBV18 and TRBJ2-7; D is undetermined. The CDR3 covers 14 residues. Looked up from germline, CDR1 is KGHSH and CDR2 is LQKENI. V was trimmed by 0 bases and J by 1 base, leaving 7 bases between them. The CDR3 here is CASSPPPGSYEQYF. The CDR3 bases are TGTGCCAGCTCACCACCCCCCGGTTCCTACGAGCAGTACTTC.

This chain joins TRBV24-1 and TRBJ2-2; D is unresolved. Looked up from germline, CDR1 is KGHDR and CDR2 is SFDVKD. Trimming pared 1 base from V and 4 bases from J, leaving 9 bases between. This CDR3 is 15 amino acids long. CDR3 sequence: CATSDFSLSTGELFF. The CDR3 bases are TGTGCCACCAGTGATTTCTCCCTCTCCACCGGGGAGCTGTTTTTT.

The chain carries TRBV5-1 and TRBJ2-3; 7 nucleotides align to TRBD2. CDR1 is SGHRS, CDR2 YFSETQ, per germline. This CDR3 comprises 15 residues. V dropped 3 bases and J dropped 6; count of bases not matched to a gene: 10. CDR3 loop: CASSSGTTASDTQYF. DNA of the CDR3: TGCGCCAGCAGCTCCGGGACTACTGCCTCGGATACGCAGTATTTT.

This chain links TRBV28 with TRBJ2-5; 9 nucleotides align to TRBD2. This CDR3 comprises 15 residues. Trimming cost V 8 bases and J 4 bases; bases outside gene matches: 11. Germline CDR1 reads MDHEN; CDR2 reads SYDVKM. The CDR3 coding sequence is TGTGCCAGCTCCCAACCGGGACTAGCCGGAGAGACCCAGTACTTC. The encoded protein is CASSQPGLAGETQYF. Looking up the rest from reference TRBV28 and TRBJ2-5 gives the full variable domain: DVKVTQSSRYLVKRTGEKVFLECVQDMDHENMFWYRQDPGLGLRLIYFSYDVKMKEKGDIPEGYSVSREKKERFSLILESASTNQTSMYLCASSQPGLAGETQYFGPGTRLLVL.

This clone was observed a handful of times. The J gene is TRBJ2-6, the V gene TRBV6-2 or TRBV6-3; 8 bases are a match to TRBD1. This CDR3 contains 17 residues. The germline CDR1 and CDR2 sequences are MNHEY and SVGEGT. V dropped 5 bases and J dropped 1; count of bases not matched to a gene: 7. In DNA, the CDR3 is TGTGCCAGCAGTCAGGACAGGGACGATTCTGGGGCCAACGTCCTGACTTTC. The encoded protein is CASSQDRDDSGANVLTF.

The genes are TRBV28 and TRBJ2-5; 12 nucleotides align to TRBD1. CDR3 length: 20 amino acids. Trimming at V came to 6 bases and at J to 7 bases, leaving 24 bases not matched to a gene. Germline loops: CDR1 MDHEN, CDR2 SYDVKM. The CDR3 is CASSPLAGQGAGGGLWTQYF. CDR3 coding DNA: TGTGCCAGCAGCCCCTTGGCGGGACAGGGGGCCGGAGGGGGCTTATGGACCCAGTACTTC.

The chain uses TRBV10-3 and TRBJ2-5, with D possibly being TRBD1 (5 bases). Trimming pared 0 bases from V and 9 bases from J, leaving 14 bases between. This CDR3 region has 14 residues. CDR1 is ENHRY and CDR2 is SYGVKD in the germline V gene. CDR3 nucleotide sequence: TGTGCCATCAGTGAGTCTGACCCCCCACAGGCCCAGTACTTC. Its translation: CAISESDPPQAQYF.